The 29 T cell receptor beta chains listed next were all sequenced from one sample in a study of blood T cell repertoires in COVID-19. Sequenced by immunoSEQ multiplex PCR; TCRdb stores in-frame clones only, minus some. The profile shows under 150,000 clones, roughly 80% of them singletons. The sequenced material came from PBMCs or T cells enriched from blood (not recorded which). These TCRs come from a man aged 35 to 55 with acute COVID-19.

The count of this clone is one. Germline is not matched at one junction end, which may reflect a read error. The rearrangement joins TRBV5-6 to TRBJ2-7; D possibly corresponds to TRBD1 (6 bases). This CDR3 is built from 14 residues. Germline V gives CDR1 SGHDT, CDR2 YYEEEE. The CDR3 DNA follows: TGTGCCAGCAGCCTACTACAGGGCTCCGACGAGCAGTACTTC. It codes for CASSLLQGSDEQYF.

This CDR3 is CASSVSGGSSYEQYF. The CDR3 DNA reads as TGTGCCAGCAGCGTCTCAGGGGGCAGCTCCTACGAGCAGTACTTC. The chain combines TRBV9 with TRBJ2-7; TRBD1 matches 8 bases. Germline V gene data show CDR1 as SGDLS and CDR2 as YYNGEE. Trimming at V came to 2 bases and at J to 0 bases, leaving 4 bases not matched to a gene. CDR3 length: 15 residues. Looking up the rest from reference TRBV9 and TRBJ2-7 gives the full variable domain: DSGVTQTPKHLITATGQRVTLRCSPRSGDLSVYWYQQSLDQGLQFLIQYYNGEERAKGNILERFSAQQFPDLHSELNLSSLELGDSALYFCASSVSGGSSYEQYFGPGTRLTVT.

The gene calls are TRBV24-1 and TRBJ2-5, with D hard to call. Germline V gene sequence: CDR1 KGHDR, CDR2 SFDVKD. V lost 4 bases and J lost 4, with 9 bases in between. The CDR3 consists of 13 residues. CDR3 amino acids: CATSDTVVETQYF. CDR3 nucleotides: TGTGCCACCAGTGACACTGTTGTAGAGACCCAGTACTTC.

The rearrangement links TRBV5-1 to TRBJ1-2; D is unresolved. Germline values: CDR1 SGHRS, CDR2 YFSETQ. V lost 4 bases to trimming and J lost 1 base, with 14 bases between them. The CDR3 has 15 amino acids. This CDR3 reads CASSPLAAYNYGYTF. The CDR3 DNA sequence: TGCGCCAGCAGCCCCCTCGCGGCCTATAACTATGGCTACACCTTC.

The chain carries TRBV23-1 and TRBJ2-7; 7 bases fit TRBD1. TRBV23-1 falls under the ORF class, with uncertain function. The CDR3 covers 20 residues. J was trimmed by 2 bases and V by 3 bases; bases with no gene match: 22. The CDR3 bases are TGCGCCAGCAGTCAGCCAACCGGGCTCCACAGGGGTCTCGGTACCTACGAGCAGTACTTC. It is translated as CASSQPTGLHRGLGTYEQYF.

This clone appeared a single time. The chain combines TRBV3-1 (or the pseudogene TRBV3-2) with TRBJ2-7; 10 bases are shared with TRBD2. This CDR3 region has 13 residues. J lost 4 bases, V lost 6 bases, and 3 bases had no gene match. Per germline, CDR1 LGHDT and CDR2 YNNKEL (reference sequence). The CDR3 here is CASSLAGEYEQYF. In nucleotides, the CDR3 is TGTGCCAGCAGTCTAGCGGGGGAGTACGAGCAGTACTTC.

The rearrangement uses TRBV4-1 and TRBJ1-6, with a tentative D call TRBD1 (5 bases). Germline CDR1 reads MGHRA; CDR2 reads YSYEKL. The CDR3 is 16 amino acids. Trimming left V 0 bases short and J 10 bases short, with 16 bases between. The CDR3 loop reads CASSQDFLQVGSPLHF. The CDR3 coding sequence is TGCGCCAGCAGCCAAGATTTTTTACAGGTCGGATCACCCCTCCACTTT.

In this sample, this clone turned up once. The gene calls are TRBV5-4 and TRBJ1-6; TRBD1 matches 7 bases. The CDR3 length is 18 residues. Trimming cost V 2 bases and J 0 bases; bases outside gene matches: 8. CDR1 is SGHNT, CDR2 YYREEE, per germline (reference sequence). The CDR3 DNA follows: TGTGCCAGCAGCTTAGCCCGGCAGGGGGGCTCCTATAATTCACCCCTCCACTTT. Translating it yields CASSLARQGGSYNSPLHF.

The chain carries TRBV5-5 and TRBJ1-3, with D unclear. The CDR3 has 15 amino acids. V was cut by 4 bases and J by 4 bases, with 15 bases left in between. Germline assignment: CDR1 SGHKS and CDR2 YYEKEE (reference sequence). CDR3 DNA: TGTGCCAGCAGCCGGATGGAGGTTACCGGAAACACCATATATTTT. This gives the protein CASSRMEVTGNTIYF.

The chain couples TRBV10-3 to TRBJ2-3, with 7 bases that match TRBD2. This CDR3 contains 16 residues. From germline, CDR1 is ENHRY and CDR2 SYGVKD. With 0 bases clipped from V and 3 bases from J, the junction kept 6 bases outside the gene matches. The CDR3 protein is CAISESGGGTTDTQYF. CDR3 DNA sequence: TGTGCCATCAGTGAGTCAGGCGGGGGTACTACAGATACGCAGTATTTT.

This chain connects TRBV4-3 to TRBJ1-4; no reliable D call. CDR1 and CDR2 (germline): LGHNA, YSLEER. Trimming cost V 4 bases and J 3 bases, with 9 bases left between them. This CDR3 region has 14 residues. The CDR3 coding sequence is TGCGCCAGCAGCCCAGAACAGTCTAATGAAAAACTGTTTTTT. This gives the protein CASSPEQSNEKLFF.

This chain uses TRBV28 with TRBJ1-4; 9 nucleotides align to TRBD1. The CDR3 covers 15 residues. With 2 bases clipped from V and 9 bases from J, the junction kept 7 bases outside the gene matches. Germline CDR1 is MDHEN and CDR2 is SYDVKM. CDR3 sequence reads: CASSLPTGGGKKLFF. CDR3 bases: TGTGCCAGCAGTTTACCAACAGGGGGCGGAAAAAAACTGTTTTTT.

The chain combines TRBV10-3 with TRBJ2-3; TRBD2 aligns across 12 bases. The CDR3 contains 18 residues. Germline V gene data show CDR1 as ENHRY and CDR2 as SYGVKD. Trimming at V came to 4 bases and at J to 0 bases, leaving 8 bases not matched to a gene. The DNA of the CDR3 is TGTGCCATCAGTGTCATGACTAGCGGGGGACCTAGCACAGATACGCAGTATTTT. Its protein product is CAISVMTSGGPSTDTQYF.

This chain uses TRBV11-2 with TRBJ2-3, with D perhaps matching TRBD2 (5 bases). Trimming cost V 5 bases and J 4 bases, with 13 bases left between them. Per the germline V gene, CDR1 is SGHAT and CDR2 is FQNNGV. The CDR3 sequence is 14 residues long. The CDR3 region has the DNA TGTGCCAGCAGCCCTCCGGAGGCTGCAGATACGCAGTATTTT. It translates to CASSPPEAADTQYF.

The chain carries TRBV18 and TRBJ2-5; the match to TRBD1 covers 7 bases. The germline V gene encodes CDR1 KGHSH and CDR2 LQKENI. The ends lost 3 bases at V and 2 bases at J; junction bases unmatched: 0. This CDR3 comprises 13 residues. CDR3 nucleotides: TGTGCCAGCTCACCGGGACAGCAAGAGACCCAGTACTTC. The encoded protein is CASSPGQQETQYF.

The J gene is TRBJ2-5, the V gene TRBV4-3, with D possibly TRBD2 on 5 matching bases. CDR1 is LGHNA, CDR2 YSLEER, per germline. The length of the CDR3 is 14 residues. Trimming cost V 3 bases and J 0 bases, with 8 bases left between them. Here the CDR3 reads CASSQPGDQETQYF. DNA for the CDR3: TGCGCCAGCAGCCAGCCCGGGGACCAAGAGACCCAGTACTTC.

This CDR3 reads CASSSGTGQYGYTF. The CDR3 DNA is TGTGCCAGCTCATCCGGGACAGGACAGTATGGCTACACCTTC. The rearrangement links TRBV18 to TRBJ1-2, with 8 bases lining up with TRBD1. The length of the CDR3 is 14 residues. Germline loops: CDR1 KGHSH, CDR2 LQKENI. The V segment lost 5 bases and the J segment 5 bases; nucleotides outside the gene matches: 7. The full variable domain, in which reference TRBV18 and TRBJ1-2 provide the parts outside the CDR3, is NAGVMQNPRHLVRRRGQEARLRCSPMKGHSHVYWYRQLPEEGLKFMVYLQKENIIDESGMPKERFSAEFPKEGPSILRIQQVVRGDSAAYFCASSSGTGQYGYTFGSGTRLTVV.

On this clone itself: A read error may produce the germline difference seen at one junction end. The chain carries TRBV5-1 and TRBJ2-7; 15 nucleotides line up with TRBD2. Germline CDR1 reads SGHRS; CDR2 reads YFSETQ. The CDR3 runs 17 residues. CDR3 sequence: CASSLGTSGRASHEQYF. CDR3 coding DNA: TGCGCCAGCAGCTTGGGGACTAGCGGGAGGGCCTCCCACGAGCAGTACTTC.

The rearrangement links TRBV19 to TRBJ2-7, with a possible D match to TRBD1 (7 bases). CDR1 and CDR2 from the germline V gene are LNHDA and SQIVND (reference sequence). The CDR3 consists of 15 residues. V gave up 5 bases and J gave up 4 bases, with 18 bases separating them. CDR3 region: CASSAGQLPPYEQYF. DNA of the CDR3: TGTGCCAGTAGTGCGGGACAGCTACCCCCATACGAGCAGTACTTC.

The CDR3 region is CASSSPWPSNYGYTF. CDR3 DNA: TGTGCCAGCAGCTCCCCCTGGCCGTCTAACTATGGCTACACCTTC. The chain is built from TRBV11-2 and TRBJ1-2, with D unclear. The CDR3 is made up of 15 amino acids. CDR1 is SGHAT and CDR2 is FQNNGV in the germline V gene. Trimming shortened V by 4 bases and J by 0 bases, and 12 bases separated the two germline ends.

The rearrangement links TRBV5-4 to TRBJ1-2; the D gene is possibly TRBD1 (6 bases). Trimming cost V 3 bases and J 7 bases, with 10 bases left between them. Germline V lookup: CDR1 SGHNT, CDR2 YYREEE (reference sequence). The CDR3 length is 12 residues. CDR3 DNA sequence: TGTGCCAGCAGCTCACAGGGCTTTGGCTACACCTTC. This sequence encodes CASSSQGFGYTF. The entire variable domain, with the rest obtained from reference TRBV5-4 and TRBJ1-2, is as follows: ETGVTQSPTHLIKTRGQQVTLRCSSQSGHNTVSWYQQALGQGPQFIFQYYREEENGRGNFPPRFSGLQFPNYSSELNVNALELDDSALYLCASSSQGFGYTFGSGTRLTVV.

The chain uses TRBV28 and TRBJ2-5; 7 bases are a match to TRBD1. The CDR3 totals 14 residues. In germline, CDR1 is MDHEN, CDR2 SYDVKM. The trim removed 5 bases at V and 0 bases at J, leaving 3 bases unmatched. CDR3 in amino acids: CASSHGTDQETQYF. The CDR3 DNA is TGTGCCAGCAGTCACGGGACAGACCAAGAGACCCAGTACTTC.

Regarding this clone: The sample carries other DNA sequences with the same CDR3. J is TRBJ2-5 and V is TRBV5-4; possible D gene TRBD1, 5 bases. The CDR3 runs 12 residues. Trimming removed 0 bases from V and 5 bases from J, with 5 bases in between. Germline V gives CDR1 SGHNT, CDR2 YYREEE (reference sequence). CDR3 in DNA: TGTGCCAGCAGCTTGGACAGGGAGACCCAGTACTTC. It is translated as CASSLDRETQYF.

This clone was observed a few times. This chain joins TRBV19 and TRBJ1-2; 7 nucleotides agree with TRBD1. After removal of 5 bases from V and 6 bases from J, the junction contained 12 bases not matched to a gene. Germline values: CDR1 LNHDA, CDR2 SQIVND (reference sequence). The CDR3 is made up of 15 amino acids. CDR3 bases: TGTGCCAGTAGTTCCAGTGGTTCAGGGGGTAATGGCTACACCTTC. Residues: CASSSSGSGGNGYTF.

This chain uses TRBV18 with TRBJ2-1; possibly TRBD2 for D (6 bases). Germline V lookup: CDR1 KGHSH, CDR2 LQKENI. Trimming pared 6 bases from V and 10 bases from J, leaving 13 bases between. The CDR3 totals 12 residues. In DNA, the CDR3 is TGTGCCAGCTCTTCGGCTAGCGACGAGCAGTTCTTC. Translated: CASSSASDEQFF.

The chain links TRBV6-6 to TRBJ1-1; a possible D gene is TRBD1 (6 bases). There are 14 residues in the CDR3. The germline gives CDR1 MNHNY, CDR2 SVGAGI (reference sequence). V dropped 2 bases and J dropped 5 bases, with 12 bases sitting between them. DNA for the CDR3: TGTGCCAGCAGTTACCCAGGGGTAAATACTGAAGCTTTCTTT. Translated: CASSYPGVNTEAFF.

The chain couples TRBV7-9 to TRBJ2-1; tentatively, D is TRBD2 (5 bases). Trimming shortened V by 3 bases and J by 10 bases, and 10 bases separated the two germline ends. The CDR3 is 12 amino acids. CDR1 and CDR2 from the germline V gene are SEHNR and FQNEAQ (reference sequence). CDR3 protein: CASSFGEREQFF. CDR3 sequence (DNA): TGTGCCAGCAGCTTCGGGGAGAGGGAGCAGTTCTTC.

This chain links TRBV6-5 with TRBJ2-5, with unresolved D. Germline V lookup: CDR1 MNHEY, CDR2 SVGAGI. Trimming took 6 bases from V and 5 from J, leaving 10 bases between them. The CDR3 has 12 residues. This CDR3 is CASSELVETQYF. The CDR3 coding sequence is TGTGCCAGCAGCGAGTTGGTGGAGACCCAGTACTTC.

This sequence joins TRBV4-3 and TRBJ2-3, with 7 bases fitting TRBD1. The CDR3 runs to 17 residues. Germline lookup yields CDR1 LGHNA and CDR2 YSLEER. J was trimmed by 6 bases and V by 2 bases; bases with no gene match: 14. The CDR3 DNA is TGCGCCAGCAGCCAAAGATGGACAGGAGCGGTTTTCGATACGCAGTATTTT. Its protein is CASSQRWTGAVFDTQYF.